The entry below describes one T cell receptor beta chain. Its antigen is not identified. Germline assignment: CDR1 MNHEY and CDR2 SMNVEV (reference sequence). The CDR3 loop spans 15 amino acids. With V trimmed by 6 bases and J by 9 bases, 7 bases remained unmatched. This sample was included in a study of OX40 agonist ivuxolimab in advanced cancers. Broader study findings: Blood T cells, both CD4+ and CD8+, expanded clonally by week 6 at 0.1 to 3.0 mg/kg.

Clones were read by immunoSEQ multiplex PCR, and TCRdb kept only the in-frame ones, dropping some. The repertoire holds 9,500 to 15,000 clones, with about 75% as singletons. This TCR came from an adult with an advanced solid tumor such as melanoma, head and neck, liver or kidney cancer. The material was CD4+ or CD8+ T cells sorted from blood, obtained in a trial of the OX40 agonist ivuxolimab. The J gene is TRBJ2-1, the V gene TRBV27, with TRBD2 matching 14 bases. CDR3 loop: CASSPGTSGRGEQFF. In DNA form, the CDR3 reads TGTGCCAGCAGCCCCGGGACTAGCGGGAGAGGTGAGCAGTTCTTC.